One and the same sample provided the 14 T cell receptor beta chains below, sequenced in a study of T cells in Graves' hyperthyroidism and ophthalmopathy. Amplified TCR beta CDR3 regions came from RNA transcripts. With the HTBI primer set, the TCR CDR3 went through a first round of RT-PCR. From the multiplex PCR reads, TCRdb called clonotypes with MiXCR, one entry per CDR3 protein. The sample lists about half a million distinct CDR3 sequences, around 20% occurring once. The source material was blood. These receptors were collected from a man aged 18-30 years with Graves' hyperthyroidism.

This clonotype was seen ten or more times. The chain combines TRBV20-1 with TRBJ2-5; 8 bases align to TRBD2. Unmatched junction bases numbered 12, after V lost 3 bases and J lost 9 bases. The CDR3 covers 14 residues. Germline V gene sequence: CDR1 DFQATT, CDR2 SNEGSKA (reference sequence). CDR3 residues: CSASRVTAGEAQYF. The DNA for the CDR3 is TGCAGTGCTAGTCGGGTCACAGCGGGGGAGGCCCAGTACTTC.

The J gene is TRBJ2-3, the V gene TRBV5-1; D gene ambiguous. CDR1 SGHRS and CDR2 YFSETQ come from the germline V gene. The CDR3 spans 12 residues. The ends were cut back, 1 base at V and 6 bases at J, with 6 bases in the middle. The CDR3 DNA reads TGCGCCAGCAGCTTGACCAGGGATACGCAGTATTTT. It codes for CASSLTRDTQYF.

This clonotype has a count of ten or more. The chain employs TRBV6-4 and TRBJ1-2, with D possibly TRBD1 on 5 matching bases. CDR1 is MRHNA and CDR2 is SNTAGT in the germline V gene. The CDR3 runs 17 residues. V dropped 5 bases and J dropped 0 bases, with 19 bases sitting between them. DNA for the CDR3: TGTGCCAGCAGTCGACCGGGACGGACACAATCTAACTATGGCTACACCTTC. This codes for CASSRPGRTQSNYGYTF.

This clonotype occurred a few times. The chain joins TRBV5-4 to TRBJ2-3, with D possibly matching TRBD1 (5 bases). The germline V gene has CDR1 SGHNT and CDR2 YYREEE (reference sequence). With 4 bases removed from V and 5 bases from J, the gap between germline ends came to 14 bases. This CDR3 is 14 amino acids long. The CDR3 DNA sequence: TGTGCCAGCAGCCCCTCGGCAGGGTTAGATACGCAGTATTTT. Residues: CASSPSAGLDTQYF. Full variable domain (missing parts from reference TRBV5-4 and TRBJ2-3): ETGVTQSPTHLIKTRGQQVTLRCSSQSGHNTVSWYQQALGQGPQFIFQYYREEENGRGNFPPRFSGLQFPNYSSELNVNALELDDSALYLCASSPSAGLDTQYFGPGTRLTVL.

The table lists this clonotype with many counts. V and J are TRBV7-3 and TRBJ2-7; D unclear. V shed 2 bases and J shed 2 bases, with 7 bases lying between them. Germline values: CDR1 SGHTA, CDR2 FQGTGA. This CDR3 region has 13 residues. The DNA of the CDR3 is TGTGCCAGCAGCTTACCGGAAACCTACGAGCAGTACTTC. Its translation is CASSLPETYEQYF.

This clonotype was picked up a small number of times. J is TRBJ2-3 and V is TRBV12-3 or TRBV12-4; D call uncertain. V was clipped by 1 base and J by 2 bases, with 10 bases between them. CDR3 length equals 15 residues. The CDR3 DNA reads TGTGCCAGCAGTTTAGACCGACGGCCCACAGATACGCAGTATTTT. Its translation is CASSLDRRPTDTQYF.

This clonotype was observed at least ten times. In nucleotides, the CDR3 is TGTGCCAGCAGCCCGGGACAGGGCTTCTTCGAAGAGCAGTACTTC. Its translation is CASSPGQGFFEEQYF. The genes are TRBV9 and TRBJ2-7; 9 bases agree with TRBD1. The CDR3 is made up of 15 amino acids. Per the germline V gene, CDR1 is SGDLS and CDR2 is YYNGEE. Trimming removed 4 bases from V and 7 bases from J; junction bases left unmatched: 12. Based on the CDR3 plus reference TRBV9 and TRBJ2-7, the full variable domain is DSGVTQTPKHLITATGQRVTLRCSPRSGDLSVYWYQQSLDQGLQFLIQYYNGEERAKGNILERFSAQQFPDLHSELNLSSLELGDSALYFCASSPGQGFFEEQYFGPGTRLTVT.

In its sample, this clonotype was seen many times. The chain couples TRBV6-1 to TRBJ2-7; possibly TRBD1 for D (5 bases). V was pared by 1 base and J by 4 bases, with 17 bases between. Per the germline V gene, CDR1 is MNHNS and CDR2 is SASEGT. The CDR3 loop spans 16 amino acids. The CDR3 DNA follows: TGTGCCAGCAGTGAAGGTACAGGACATGGGGCTTACGAGCAGTACTTC. The encoded protein is CASSEGTGHGAYEQYF.

This clonotype was recorded a few times. The V gene is TRBV28, the J gene TRBJ2-7; possible D gene TRBD2, 6 bases. The germline CDR1 and CDR2 sequences are MDHEN and SYDVKM. The CDR3 runs 12 residues. V was shortened by 6 bases and J by 7 bases, with 13 bases between the two germline ends. The CDR3 reads CASSWGVWEQYF. As DNA, the CDR3 is TGTGCCAGCAGCTGGGGGGTATGGGAGCAGTACTTC.

The chain combines TRBV27 with TRBJ1-5, with D tentatively TRBD1 (5 bases). Germline V lookup: CDR1 MNHEY, CDR2 SMNVEV (reference sequence). The CDR3 runs to 14 residues. The ends were cut back, 6 bases at V and 4 bases at J, with 13 bases in the middle. The CDR3 sequence: CASRGEIGNQPQHF. The DNA of the CDR3 is TGTGCCAGCAGGGGGGAGATCGGAAATCAGCCCCAGCATTTT.

V gene TRBV28 combines with J gene TRBJ2-7; 11 bases agree with TRBD2. V lost 6 bases, J lost 5 bases, and 9 bases stayed unmatched. The CDR3 totals 15 residues. CDR1 and CDR2 from the germline V gene are MDHEN and SYDVKM. This chain's CDR3 is CASSQAGLAVHEQYF. The CDR3 DNA follows: TGTGCCAGCAGCCAAGCGGGACTAGCGGTTCACGAGCAGTACTTC. Drawing the rest from reference TRBV28 and TRBJ2-7, the complete variable domain is DVKVTQSSRYLVKRTGEKVFLECVQDMDHENMFWYRQDPGLGLRLIYFSYDVKMKEKGDIPEGYSVSREKKERFSLILESASTNQTSMYLCASSQAGLAVHEQYFGPGTRLTVT.

The J gene is TRBJ2-7, the V gene TRBV29-1; the D is unclear. The V end lost 4 bases, the J end lost 1 base, and 5 bases lay between the germline ends. CDR1 and CDR2 from the germline V gene are SQVTM and ANQGSEA. The CDR3 spans 11 residues. This chain's CDR3 is CSVGQSYEQYF. CDR3 nucleotides: TGCAGCGTTGGGCAGTCCTACGAGCAGTACTTC.

This clonotype has only a few counts. V gene TRBV3-1 combines with J gene TRBJ1-2, with D possibly matching TRBD1 (5 bases). V shed 6 bases and J shed 0 bases, with 14 bases lying between them. Germline lookup yields CDR1 LGHDT and CDR2 YNNKEL (reference sequence). The CDR3 contains 15 residues. As DNA, the CDR3 is TGTGCCAGCAGTCTTTCGGGGGGGGCTAACTATGGCTACACCTTC. As protein: CASSLSGGANYGYTF.

The CDR3 DNA follows: TGTGCCAGCAGTCCCACCCCCGACAGGGATCCGTACTATGGCTACACCTTC. Translated: CASSPTPDRDPYYGYTF. The chain uses TRBV28 and TRBJ1-2, with 7 bases aligning to TRBD1. Per the germline V gene, CDR1 is MDHEN and CDR2 is SYDVKM. This CDR3 is built from 17 residues. Unmatched junction bases numbered 15, after V lost 5 bases and J lost 3 bases.